This T cell receptor beta chain emerged from a study of T cells expressing NK-cell markers. Findings and caveats of the study: The CD3+CD56-NKG2C+ fraction of a handful of donors was likewise dominated by these clonotypes. Nothing established the HCMV specificity of expanded NKG2C+ T cell clones.

The CDR3 covers 15 residues. The germline V gene has CDR1 SNHLY and CDR2 FYNNEI. Points on this clonotype: Antigen specificity is unknown.

For TCR beta, cDNA was produced by 5'RACE template switching with UMIs. Each CDR3 protein gets one entry in TCRdb, which reprocessed the 5' RACE reads and gives no DNA. The sample features hundreds of thousands of distinct CDR3 sequences, with 3.5% to 4.5% in its top ten. The origin of this receptor is a man aged 18 to 35 in good health. The V gene is TRBV2, the J gene TRBJ2-5; lacking DNA, the TRBD1 call made by TCRdb goes unchecked. Sequencing used blood T cells: a sorted CD56 or NKG2C T cell subset, CD4+ or CD8+ T cells, or bulk PBMC T cells (not recorded which). The CDR3: CASTLSGQGGETQYF.